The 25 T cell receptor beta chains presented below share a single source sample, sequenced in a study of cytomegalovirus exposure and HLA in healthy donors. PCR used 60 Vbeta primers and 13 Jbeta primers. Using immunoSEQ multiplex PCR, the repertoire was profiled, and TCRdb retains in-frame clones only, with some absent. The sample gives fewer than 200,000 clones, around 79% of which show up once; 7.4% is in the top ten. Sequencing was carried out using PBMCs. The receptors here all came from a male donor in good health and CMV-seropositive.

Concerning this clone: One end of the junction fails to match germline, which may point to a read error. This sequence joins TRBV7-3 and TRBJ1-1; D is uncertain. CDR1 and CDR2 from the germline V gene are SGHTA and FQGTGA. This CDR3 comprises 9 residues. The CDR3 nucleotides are TGTGCCAGCAGCTTAGTCATCGCGTTT. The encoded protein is CASSLVIAF.

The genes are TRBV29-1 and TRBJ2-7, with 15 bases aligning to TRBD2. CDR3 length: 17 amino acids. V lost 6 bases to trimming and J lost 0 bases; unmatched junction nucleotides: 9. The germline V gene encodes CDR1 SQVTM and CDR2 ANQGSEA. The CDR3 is CSVAGLAGGVSSYEQYF. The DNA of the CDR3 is TGCAGCGTGGCGGGACTAGCGGGGGGCGTGAGCTCCTACGAGCAGTACTTC.

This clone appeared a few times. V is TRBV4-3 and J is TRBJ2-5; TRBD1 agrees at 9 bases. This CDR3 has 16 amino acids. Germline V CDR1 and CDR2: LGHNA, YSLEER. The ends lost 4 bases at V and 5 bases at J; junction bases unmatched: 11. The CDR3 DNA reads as TGCGCCAGCAGCCCGCAGACCGGACAGGGGAAGGAGACCCAGTACTTC. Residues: CASSPQTGQGKETQYF.

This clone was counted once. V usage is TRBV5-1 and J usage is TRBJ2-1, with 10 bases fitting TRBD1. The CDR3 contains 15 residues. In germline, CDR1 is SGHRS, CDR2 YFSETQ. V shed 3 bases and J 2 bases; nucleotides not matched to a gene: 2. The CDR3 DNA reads TGCGCCAGCAGCTCGGACAGGGGGGCCTACAATGAGCAGTTCTTC. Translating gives CASSSDRGAYNEQFF. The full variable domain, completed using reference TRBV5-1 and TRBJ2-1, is KAGVTQTPRYLIKTRGQQVTLSCSPISGHRSVSWYQQTPGQGLQFLFEYFSETQRNKGNFPGRFSGRQFSNSRSEMNVSTLELGDSALYLCASSSDRGAYNEQFFGPGTRLTVL.

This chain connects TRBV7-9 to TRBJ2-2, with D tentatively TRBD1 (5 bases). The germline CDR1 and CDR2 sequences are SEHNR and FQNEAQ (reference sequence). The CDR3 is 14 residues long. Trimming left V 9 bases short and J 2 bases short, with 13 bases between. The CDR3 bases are TGTGCCAGTTCGGACACGAGAAACACCGGGGAGCTGTTTTTT. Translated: CASSDTRNTGELFF.

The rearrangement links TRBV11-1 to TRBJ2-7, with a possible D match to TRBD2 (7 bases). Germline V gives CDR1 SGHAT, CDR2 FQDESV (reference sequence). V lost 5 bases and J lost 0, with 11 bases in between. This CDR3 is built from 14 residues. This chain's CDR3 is CASSQAGHSYEQYF. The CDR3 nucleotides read TGTGCCAGCAGCCAAGCGGGACACTCCTACGAGCAGTACTTC.

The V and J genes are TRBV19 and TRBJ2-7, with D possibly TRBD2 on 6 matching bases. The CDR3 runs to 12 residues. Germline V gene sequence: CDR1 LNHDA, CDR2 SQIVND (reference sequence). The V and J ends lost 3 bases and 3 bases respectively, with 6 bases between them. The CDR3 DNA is TGTGCCAGTAGTATGGAGGGCTACGAGCAGTACTTC. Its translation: CASSMEGYEQYF.

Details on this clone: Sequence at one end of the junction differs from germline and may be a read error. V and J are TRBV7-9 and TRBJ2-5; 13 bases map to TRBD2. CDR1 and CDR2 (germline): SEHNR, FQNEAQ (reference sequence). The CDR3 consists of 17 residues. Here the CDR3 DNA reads TGTTCCAGCAGTTCGGTACTAGCGGGGGGGGCTCAAGAGACCCAGTACTTC. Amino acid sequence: CSSSSVLAGGAQETQYF. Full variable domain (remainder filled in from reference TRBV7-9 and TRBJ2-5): DTGVSQNPRHKITKRGQNVTFRCDPISEHNRLYWYRQTLGQGPEFLTYFQNEAQLEKSRLLSDRFSAERPKGSFSTLEIQRTEQGDSAMYLCSSSSVLAGGAQETQYFGPGTRLLVL.

In DNA, the CDR3 is TGTGCCAGCAGCCAAGTCTTAGCGGGGGGGCTTAATGAGCAGTTCTTC. It is translated as CASSQVLAGGLNEQFF. V gene TRBV14 combines with J gene TRBJ2-1; TRBD2 matches at 11 bases. The CDR3 runs to 16 residues. V gave up 1 base and J gave up 7 bases; unmatched junction bases: 6. From germline, CDR1 is SGHDN and CDR2 FVKESK. Complete variable domain (other parts from reference TRBV14 and TRBJ2-1): EAGVTQFPSHSVIEKGQTVTLRCDPISGHDNLYWYRRVMGKEIKFLLHFVKESKQDESGMPNNRFLAERTGGTYSTLKVQPAELEDSGVYFCASSQVLAGGLNEQFFGPGTRLTVL.

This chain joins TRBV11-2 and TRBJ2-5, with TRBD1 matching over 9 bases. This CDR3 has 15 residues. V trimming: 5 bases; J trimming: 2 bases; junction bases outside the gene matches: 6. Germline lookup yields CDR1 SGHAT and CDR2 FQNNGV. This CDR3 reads CASSPMGQGQETQYF. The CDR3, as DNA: TGTGCCAGCAGCCCCATGGGACAGGGTCAAGAGACCCAGTACTTC.

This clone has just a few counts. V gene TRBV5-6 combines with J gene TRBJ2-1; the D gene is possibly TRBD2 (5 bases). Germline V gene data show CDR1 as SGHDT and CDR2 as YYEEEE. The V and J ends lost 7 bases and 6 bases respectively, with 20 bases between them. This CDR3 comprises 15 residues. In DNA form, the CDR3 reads TGTGCCAGCCAGAAGGCGGGTAATGCCATCAATGAGCAGTTCTTC. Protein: CASQKAGNAINEQFF.

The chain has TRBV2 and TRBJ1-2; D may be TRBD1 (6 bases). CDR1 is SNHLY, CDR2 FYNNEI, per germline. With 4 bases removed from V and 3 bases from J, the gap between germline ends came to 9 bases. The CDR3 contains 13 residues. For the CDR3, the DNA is TGTGCCAGCAGTGGGACAGACTACTATGGCTACACCTTC. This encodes CASSGTDYYGYTF.

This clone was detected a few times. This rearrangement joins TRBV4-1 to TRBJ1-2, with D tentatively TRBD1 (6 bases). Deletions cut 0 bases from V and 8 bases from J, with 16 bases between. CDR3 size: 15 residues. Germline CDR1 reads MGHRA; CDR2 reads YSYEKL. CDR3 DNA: TGCGCCAGCAGCCAAGATGTAGTCTGGGGGCAAGGCTACACCTTC. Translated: CASSQDVVWGQGYTF.

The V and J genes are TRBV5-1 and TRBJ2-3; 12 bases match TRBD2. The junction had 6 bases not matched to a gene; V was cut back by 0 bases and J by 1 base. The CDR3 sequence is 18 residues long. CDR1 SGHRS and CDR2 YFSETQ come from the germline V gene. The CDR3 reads CASSLEGRLAGGTDTQYF. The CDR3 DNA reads TGCGCCAGCAGCTTGGAGGGGAGACTAGCGGGGGGCACAGATACGCAGTATTTT.

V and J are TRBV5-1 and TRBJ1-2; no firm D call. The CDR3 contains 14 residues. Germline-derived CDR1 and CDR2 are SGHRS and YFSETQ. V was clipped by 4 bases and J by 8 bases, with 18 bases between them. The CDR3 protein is CASSVSGEGRGYTF. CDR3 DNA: TGCGCCAGCAGCGTGAGTGGGGAGGGTAGAGGCTACACCTTC.

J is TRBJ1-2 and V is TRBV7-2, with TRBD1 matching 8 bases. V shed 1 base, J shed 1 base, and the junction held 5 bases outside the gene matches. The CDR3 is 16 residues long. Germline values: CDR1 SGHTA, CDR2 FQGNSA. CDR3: CASSLGGQAINYGYTF. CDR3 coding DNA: TGTGCCAGCAGCTTAGGGGGACAGGCGATTAACTATGGCTACACCTTC.

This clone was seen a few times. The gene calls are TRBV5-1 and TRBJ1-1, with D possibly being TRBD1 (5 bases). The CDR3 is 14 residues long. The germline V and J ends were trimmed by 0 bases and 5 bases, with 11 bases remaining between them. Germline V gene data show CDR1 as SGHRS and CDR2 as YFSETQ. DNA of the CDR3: TGCGCCAGCAGCTTGGGGGGGGGAAGTACTGAAGCTTTCTTT. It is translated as CASSLGGGSTEAFF.

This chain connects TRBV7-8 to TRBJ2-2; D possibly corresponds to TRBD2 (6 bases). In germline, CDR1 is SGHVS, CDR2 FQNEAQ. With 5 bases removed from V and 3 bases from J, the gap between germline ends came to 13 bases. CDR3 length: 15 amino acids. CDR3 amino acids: CASSPAGRHTGELFF. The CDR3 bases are TGTGCCAGCAGCCCCGCGGGGCGGCACACCGGGGAGCTGTTTTTT.

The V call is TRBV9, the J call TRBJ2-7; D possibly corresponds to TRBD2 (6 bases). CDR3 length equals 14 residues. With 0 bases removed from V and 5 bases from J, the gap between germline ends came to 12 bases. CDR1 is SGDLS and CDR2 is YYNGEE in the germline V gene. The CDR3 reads CASSVGAAGNEQYF. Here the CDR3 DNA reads TGTGCCAGCAGCGTAGGGGCGGCGGGGAACGAGCAGTACTTC. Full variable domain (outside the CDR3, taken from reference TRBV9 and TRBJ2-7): DSGVTQTPKHLITATGQRVTLRCSPRSGDLSVYWYQQSLDQGLQFLIQYYNGEERAKGNILERFSAQQFPDLHSELNLSSLELGDSALYFCASSVGAAGNEQYFGPGTRLTVT.

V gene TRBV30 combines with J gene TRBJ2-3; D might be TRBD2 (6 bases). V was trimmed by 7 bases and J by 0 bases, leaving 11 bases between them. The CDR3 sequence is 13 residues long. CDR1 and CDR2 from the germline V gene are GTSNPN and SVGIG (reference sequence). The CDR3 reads CASTAGSTDTQYF. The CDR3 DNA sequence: TGTGCCTCCACGGCGGGGAGCACAGATACGCAGTATTTT.

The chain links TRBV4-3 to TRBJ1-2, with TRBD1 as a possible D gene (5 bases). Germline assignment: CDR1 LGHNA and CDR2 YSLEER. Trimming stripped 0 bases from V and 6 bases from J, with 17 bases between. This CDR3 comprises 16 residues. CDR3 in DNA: TGCGCCAGCAGCCAAGAGCCCGGGGTCGGGGGGAATGGCTACACCTTC. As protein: CASSQEPGVGGNGYTF.

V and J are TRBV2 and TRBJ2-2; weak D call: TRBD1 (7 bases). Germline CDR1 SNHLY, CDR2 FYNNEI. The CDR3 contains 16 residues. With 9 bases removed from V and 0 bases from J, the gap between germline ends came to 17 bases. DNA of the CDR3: TGTGCCAGGGAGGGGGCCGGGACTCCGAACACCGGGGAGCTGTTTTTT. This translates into CAREGAGTPNTGELFF.

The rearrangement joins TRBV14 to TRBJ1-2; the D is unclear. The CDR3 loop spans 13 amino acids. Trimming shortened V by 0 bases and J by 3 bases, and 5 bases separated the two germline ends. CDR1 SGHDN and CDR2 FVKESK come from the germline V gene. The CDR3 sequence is CASSQEGDYGYTF. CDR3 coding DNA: TGTGCCAGCAGCCAAGAGGGAGACTATGGCTACACCTTC.

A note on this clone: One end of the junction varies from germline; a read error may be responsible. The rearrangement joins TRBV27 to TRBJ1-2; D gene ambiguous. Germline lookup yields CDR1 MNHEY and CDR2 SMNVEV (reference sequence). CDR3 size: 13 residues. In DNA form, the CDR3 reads TGTGCCAGCAGTCCGAGCCGTAACTATGGCTGCACCTTC. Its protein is CASSPSRNYGCTF.

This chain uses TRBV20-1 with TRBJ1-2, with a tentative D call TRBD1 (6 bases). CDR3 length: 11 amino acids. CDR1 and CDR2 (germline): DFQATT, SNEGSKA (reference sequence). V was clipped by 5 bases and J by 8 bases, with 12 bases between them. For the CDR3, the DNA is TGCAGTGCTCAGGGGTGGAGGGGCTACACCTTC. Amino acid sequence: CSAQGWRGYTF.